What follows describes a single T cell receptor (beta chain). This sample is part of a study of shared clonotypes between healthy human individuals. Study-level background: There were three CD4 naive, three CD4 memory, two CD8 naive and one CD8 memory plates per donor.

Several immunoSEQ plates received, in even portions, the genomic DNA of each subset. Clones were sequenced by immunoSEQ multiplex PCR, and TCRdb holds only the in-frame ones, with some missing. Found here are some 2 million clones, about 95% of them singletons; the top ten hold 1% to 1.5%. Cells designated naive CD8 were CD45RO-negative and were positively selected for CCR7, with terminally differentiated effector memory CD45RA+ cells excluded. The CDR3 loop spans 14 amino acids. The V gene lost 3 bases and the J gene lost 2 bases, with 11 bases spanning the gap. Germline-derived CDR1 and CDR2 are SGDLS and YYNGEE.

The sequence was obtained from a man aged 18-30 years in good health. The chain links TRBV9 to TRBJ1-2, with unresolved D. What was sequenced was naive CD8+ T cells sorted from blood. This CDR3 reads CASSGEGRNYGYTF. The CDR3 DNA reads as TGTGCCAGCAGCGGAGAGGGTCGAAACTATGGCTACACCTTC. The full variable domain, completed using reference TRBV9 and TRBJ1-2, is DSGVTQTPKHLITATGQRVTLRCSPRSGDLSVYWYQQSLDQGLQFLIQYYNGEERAKGNILERFSAQQFPDLHSELNLSSLELGDSALYFCASSGEGRNYGYTFGSGTRLTVV.